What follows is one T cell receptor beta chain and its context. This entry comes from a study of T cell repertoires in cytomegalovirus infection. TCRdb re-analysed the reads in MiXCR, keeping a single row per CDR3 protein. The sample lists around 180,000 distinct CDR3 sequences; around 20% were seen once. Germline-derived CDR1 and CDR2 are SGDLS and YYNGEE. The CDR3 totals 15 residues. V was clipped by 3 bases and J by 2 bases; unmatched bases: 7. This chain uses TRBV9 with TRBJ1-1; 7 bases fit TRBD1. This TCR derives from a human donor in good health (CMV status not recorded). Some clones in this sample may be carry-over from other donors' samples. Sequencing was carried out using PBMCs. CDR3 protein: CASSGQGRRNTEAFF. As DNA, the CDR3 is TGTGCCAGCAGCGGACAGGGACGGAGAAACACTGAAGCTTTCTTT.